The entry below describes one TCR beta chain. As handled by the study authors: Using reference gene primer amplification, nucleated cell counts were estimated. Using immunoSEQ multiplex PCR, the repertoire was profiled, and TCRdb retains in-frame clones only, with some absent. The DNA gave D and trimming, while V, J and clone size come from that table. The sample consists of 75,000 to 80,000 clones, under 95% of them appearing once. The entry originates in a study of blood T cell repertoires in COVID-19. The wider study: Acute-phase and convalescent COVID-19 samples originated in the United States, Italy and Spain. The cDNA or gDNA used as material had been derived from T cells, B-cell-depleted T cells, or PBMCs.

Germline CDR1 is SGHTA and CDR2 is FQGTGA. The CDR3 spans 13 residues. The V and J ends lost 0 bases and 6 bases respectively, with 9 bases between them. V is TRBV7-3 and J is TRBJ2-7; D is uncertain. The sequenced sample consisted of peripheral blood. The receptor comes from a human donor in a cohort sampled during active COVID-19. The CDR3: CASSLTWASEQYF. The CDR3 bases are TGTGCCAGCAGCTTAACGTGGGCGTCCGAGCAGTACTTC.